The T cell receptor beta chain described here comes from a study of Ad26.COV2.S vaccination and SARS-CoV-2 variants. Across the study: Once, or twice with 56 days between doses, Ad26.COV2.S was given intramuscularly. Study results and caveats: Substantial breadth in spike-specific CD8+ and CD4+ T cell responses was reportedly seen after vaccination. While placebo recipients had lower spike-specific TCR breadth, vaccine recipients had more.

The treatment here: around 19 received Ad26.COV2.S at low or high dose, single or two shots; about 5 received placebo; per-sample allocation not given. Sampling happened 63 days after the first vaccine or placebo injection. Boston hosted the donor, who was an adult aged 18-55 years. Concerning this clone itself: Its antigen is still unknown.

Here immunoSEQ multiplex PCR was the method, and the copy in TCRdb shows in-frame clones only, minus some. The data hold some 450,000 clones, with roughly 91% observed a single time. Sequenced here: peripheral blood, sampled in a trial of Ad26.COV2.S vaccine versus placebo. The sequence derives from a person aged 18 to 59 who received the Ad26.COV2.S COVID-19 vaccine or a placebo.

The CDR3 loop reads CASSDLGAGELFF. DNA for the CDR3: TGTGCCAGCAGTGATCTGGGGGCCGGGGAGCTGTTTTTT. V usage is TRBV25-1 and J usage is TRBJ2-2; tentatively, D is TRBD1 or TRBD2 (5 bases each). CDR3 length: 13 residues. CDR1 is MGHDK and CDR2 is SYGVNS in the germline V gene. Trimming left V 3 bases short and J 6 bases short, with 8 bases between.